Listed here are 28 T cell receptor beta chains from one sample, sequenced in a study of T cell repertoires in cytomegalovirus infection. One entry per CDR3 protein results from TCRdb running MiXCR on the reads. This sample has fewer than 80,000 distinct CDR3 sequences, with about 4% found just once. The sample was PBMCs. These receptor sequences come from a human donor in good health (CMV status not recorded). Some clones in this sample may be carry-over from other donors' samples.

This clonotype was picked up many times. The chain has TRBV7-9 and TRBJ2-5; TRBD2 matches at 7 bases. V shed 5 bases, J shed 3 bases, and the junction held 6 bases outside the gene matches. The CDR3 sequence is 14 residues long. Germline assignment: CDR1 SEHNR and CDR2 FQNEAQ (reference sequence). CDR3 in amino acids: CASSPGRGEETQYF. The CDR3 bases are TGTGCCAGCAGCCCGGGTCGGGGGGAAGAGACCCAGTACTTC.

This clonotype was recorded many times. The CDR3 DNA reads as TGTGCCGCCGGAGGTCATGAGCAGTTCTTC. Protein product: CAAGGHEQFF. The V and J genes are TRBV10-3 and TRBJ2-1, with D tentatively TRBD2 (5 bases). The CDR3 covers 10 residues. Trimming removed 11 bases at V and 8 bases at J, with 10 bases between. In germline, CDR1 is ENHRY, CDR2 SYGVKD.

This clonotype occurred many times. DNA of the CDR3: TGTGCCAGCAGCTCCTTAAACATTCAGTACTTC. Its translation is CASSSLNIQYF. The genes are TRBV7-2 and TRBJ2-4, with unresolved D. V lost 4 bases, J lost 6 bases, and 4 bases lay in between. This CDR3 comprises 11 residues. Germline lookup yields CDR1 SGHTA and CDR2 FQGNSA.

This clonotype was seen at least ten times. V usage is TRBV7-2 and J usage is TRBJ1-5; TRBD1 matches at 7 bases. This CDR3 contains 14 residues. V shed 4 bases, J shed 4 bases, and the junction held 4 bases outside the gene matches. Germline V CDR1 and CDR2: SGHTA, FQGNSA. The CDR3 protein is CASSSGQINQPQHF. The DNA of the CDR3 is TGTGCCAGCAGCTCGGGACAGATTAATCAGCCCCAGCATTTT.

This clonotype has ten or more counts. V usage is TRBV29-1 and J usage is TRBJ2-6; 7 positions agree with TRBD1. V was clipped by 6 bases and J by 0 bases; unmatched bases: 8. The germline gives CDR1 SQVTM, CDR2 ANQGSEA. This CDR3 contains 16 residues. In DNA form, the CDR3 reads TGCAGCGTGAAGGGACAGCGGAACTCTGGGGCCAACGTCCTGACTTTC. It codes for CSVKGQRNSGANVLTF.

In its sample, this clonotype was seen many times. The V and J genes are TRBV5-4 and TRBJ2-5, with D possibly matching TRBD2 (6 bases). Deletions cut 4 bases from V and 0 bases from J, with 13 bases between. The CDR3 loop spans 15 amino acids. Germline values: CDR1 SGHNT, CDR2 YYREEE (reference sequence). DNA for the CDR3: TGTGCCAGCAGCCTAACGGGAGTATACCAAGAGACCCAGTACTTC. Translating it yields CASSLTGVYQETQYF.

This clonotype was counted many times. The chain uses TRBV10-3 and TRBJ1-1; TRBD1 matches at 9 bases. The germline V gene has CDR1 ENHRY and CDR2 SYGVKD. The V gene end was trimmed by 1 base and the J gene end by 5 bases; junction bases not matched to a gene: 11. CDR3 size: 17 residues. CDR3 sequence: CAISEWGQGGLGTEAFF. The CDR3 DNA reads TGTGCCATCAGTGAGTGGGGACAGGGAGGGTTGGGGACTGAAGCTTTCTTT.

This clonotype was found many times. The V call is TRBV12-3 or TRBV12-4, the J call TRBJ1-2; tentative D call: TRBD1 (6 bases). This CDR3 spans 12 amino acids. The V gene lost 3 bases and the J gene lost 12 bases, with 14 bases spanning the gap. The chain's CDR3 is CASSFSQGIHTF. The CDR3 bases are TGTGCCAGCAGTTTCTCGCAGGGGATCCACACCTTC.

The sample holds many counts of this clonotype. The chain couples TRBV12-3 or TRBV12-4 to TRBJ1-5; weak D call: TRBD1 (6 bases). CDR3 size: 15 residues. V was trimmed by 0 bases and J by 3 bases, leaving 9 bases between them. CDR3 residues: CASSLAPGVNQPQHF. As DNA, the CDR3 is TGTGCCAGCAGTTTAGCGCCAGGGGTCAATCAGCCCCAGCATTTT.

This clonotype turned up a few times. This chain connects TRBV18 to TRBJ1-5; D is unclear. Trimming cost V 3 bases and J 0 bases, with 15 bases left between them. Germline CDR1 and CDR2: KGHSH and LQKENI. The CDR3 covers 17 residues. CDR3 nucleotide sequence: TGTGCCAGCTCACCCTCACGGGCCGATTATAGCAATCAGCCCCAGCATTTT. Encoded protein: CASSPSRADYSNQPQHF.

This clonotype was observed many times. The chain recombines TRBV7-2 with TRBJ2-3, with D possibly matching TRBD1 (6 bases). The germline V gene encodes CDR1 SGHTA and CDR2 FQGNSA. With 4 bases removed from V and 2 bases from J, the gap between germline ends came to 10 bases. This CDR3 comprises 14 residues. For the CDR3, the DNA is TGTGCCAGCAGCTCGAGGGACAACACAGATACGCAGTATTTT. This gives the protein CASSSRDNTDTQYF.

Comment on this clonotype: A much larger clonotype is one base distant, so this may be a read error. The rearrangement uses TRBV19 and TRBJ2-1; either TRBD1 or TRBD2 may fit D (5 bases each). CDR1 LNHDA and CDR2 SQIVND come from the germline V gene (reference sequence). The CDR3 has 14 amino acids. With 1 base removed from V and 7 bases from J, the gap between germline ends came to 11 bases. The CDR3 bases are TGTGCCAGTAGTATAGCTGGGACCACGAATGAGCAGTTCTTC. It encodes CASSIAGTTNEQFF.

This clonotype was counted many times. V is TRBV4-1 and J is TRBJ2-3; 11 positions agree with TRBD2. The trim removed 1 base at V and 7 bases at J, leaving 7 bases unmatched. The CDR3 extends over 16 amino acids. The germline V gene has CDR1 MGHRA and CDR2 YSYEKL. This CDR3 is CASSQVVAGGRNTQYF. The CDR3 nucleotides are TGCGCCAGCAGCCAAGTGGTAGCGGGGGGGCGAAATACGCAGTATTTT.

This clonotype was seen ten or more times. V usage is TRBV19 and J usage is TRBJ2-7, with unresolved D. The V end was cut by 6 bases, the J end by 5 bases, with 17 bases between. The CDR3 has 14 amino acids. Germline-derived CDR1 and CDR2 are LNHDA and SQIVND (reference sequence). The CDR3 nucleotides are TGTGCCAGTAGACCCCTCGCGAGCAGCCACGAGCAGTACTTC. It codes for CASRPLASSHEQYF.

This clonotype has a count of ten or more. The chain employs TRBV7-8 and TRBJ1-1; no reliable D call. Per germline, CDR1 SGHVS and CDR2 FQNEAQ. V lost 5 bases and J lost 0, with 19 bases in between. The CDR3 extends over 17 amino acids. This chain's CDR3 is CASSPPGGSWMNTEAFF. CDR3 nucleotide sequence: TGTGCCAGCAGCCCCCCCGGAGGGAGCTGGATGAACACTGAAGCTTTCTTT.

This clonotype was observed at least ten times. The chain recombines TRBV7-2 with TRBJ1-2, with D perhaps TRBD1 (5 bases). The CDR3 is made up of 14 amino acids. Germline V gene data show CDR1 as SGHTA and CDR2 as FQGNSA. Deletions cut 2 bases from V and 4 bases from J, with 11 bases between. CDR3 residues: CASSLRDRGYGYTF. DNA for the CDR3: TGTGCCAGCAGCTTACGGGACCGCGGCTATGGCTACACCTTC.

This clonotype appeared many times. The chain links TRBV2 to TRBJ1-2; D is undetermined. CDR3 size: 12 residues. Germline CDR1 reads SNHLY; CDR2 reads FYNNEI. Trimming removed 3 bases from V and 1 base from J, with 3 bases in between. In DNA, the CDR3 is TGTGCCAGCAGTGAGGGTAACTATGGCTACACCTTC. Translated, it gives CASSEGNYGYTF.

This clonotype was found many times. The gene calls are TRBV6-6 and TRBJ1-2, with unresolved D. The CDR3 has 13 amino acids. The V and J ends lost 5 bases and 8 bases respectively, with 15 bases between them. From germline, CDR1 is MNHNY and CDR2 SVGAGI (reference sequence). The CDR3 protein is CASSPGPWEGYTF. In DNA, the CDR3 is TGTGCCAGCAGTCCCGGCCCTTGGGAAGGCTACACCTTC.

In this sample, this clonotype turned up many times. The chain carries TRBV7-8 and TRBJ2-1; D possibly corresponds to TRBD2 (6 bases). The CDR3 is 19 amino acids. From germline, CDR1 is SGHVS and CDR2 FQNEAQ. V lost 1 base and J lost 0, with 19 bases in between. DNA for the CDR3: TGTGCCAGCAGCTTAGAGCTGGGTGCGGGATTGAGCTCCTACAATGAGCAGTTCTTC. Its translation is CASSLELGAGLSSYNEQFF.

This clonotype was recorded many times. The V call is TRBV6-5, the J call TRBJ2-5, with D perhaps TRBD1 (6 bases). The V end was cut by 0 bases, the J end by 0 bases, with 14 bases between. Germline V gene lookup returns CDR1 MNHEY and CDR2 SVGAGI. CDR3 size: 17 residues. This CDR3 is CASSYSAKRQDQETQYF. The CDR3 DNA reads TGTGCCAGCAGTTACTCGGCTAAACGACAGGACCAAGAGACCCAGTACTTC.

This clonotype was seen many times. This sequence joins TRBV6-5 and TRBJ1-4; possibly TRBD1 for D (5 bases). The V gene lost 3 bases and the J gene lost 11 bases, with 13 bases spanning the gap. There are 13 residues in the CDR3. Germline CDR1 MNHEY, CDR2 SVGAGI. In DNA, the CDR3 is TGTGCCAGCAGTTATTCGAGTGGGGGGAAACTGTTTTTT. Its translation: CASSYSSGGKLFF.

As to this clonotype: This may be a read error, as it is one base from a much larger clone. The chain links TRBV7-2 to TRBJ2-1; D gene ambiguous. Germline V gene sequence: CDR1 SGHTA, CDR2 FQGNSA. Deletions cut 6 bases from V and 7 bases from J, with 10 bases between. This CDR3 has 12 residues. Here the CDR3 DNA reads TGTGCCAGCAGTTTTTTACGGAATGAGCAGTTCTTC. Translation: CASSFLRNEQFF. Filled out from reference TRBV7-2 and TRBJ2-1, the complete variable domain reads GAGVSQSPSNKVTEKGKDVELRCDPISGHTALYWYRQSLGQGLEFLIYFQGNSAPDKSGLPSDRFSAERTGGSVSTLTIQRTQQEDSAVYLCASSFLRNEQFFGPGTRLTVL.

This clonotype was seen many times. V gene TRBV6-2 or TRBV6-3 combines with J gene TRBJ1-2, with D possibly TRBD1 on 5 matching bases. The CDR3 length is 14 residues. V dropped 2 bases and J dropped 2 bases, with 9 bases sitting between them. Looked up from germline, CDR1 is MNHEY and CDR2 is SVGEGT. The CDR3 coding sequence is TGTGCCAGCAGTTACCAGGGTACCAACTATGGCTACACCTTC. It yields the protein CASSYQGTNYGYTF.

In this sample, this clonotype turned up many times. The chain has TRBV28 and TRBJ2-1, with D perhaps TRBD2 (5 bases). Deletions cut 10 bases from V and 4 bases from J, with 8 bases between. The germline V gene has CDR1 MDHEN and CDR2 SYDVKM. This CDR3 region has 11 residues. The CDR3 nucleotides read TGTGCCATCCGGGATTACAATGAGCAGTTCTTC. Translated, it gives CAIRDYNEQFF.

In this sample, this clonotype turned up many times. The CDR3 loop reads CASSAETAYEQYF. CDR3 sequence (DNA): TGTGCCAGCAGTGCAGAGACCGCCTACGAGCAGTACTTC. The rearrangement links TRBV25-1 to TRBJ2-7; unclear D gene. The ends were cut back, 4 bases at V and 2 bases at J, with 9 bases in the middle. Looked up from germline, CDR1 is MGHDK and CDR2 is SYGVNS. The CDR3 has 13 amino acids.

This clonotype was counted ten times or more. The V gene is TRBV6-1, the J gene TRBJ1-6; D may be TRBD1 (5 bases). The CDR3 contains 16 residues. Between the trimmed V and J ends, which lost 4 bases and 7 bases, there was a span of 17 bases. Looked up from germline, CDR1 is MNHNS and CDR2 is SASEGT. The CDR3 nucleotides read TGTGCCAGCAGTGTATGGGGCGAGGGAATAAATTCACCCCTCCACTTT. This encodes CASSVWGEGINSPLHF.

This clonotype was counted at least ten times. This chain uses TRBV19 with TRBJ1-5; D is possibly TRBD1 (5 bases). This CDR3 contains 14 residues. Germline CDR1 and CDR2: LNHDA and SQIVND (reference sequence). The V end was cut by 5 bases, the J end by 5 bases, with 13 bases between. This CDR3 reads CASSFLLRDQPQHF. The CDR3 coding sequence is TGTGCCAGTAGTTTCTTGCTCAGGGATCAGCCCCAGCATTTT.

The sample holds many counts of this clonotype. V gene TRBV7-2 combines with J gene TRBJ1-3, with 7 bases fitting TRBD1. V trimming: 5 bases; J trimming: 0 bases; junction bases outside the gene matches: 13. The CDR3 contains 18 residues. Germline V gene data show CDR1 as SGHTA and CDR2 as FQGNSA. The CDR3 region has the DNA TGTGCCAGCAGCCCCGAACCATTGACAGGGAACTCTGGAAACACCATATATTTT. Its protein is CASSPEPLTGNSGNTIYF.